The source of this TCR beta chain is a study of blood T cell repertoires in COVID-19. Methods used by the authors: The authors estimated nucleated cell counts from reference gene primer amplification. Data came from immunoSEQ multiplex PCR; TCRdb stores just in-frame clones and leaves some out. V and J calls and clone size are as listed in that table; D and trimming were resolved from the DNA. The data show approximately 210,000 clones, 82% seen once. This CDR3 spans 17 amino acids. Losses at the gene ends were 3 bases for V and 0 bases for J; bases not matched to a gene: 11. Germline loops: CDR1 SGHNT, CDR2 YYREEE (reference sequence).

The source material was peripheral blood. The V call is TRBV5-4, the J call TRBJ2-7; 8 nucleotides align to TRBD2. The TCR comes from a woman aged 40 to 50 with acute or convalescent COVID-19. The CDR3 is CASSSGIAGWGSYEQYF. CDR3 DNA sequence: TGTGCCAGCAGCTCCGGGATAGCGGGATGGGGCTCCTACGAGCAGTACTTC. The full variable domain, its missing parts supplied by reference TRBV5-4 and TRBJ2-7, is ETGVTQSPTHLIKTRGQQVTLRCSSQSGHNTVSWYQQALGQGPQFIFQYYREEENGRGNFPPRFSGLQFPNYSSELNVNALELDDSALYLCASSSGIAGWGSYEQYFGPGTRLTVT.